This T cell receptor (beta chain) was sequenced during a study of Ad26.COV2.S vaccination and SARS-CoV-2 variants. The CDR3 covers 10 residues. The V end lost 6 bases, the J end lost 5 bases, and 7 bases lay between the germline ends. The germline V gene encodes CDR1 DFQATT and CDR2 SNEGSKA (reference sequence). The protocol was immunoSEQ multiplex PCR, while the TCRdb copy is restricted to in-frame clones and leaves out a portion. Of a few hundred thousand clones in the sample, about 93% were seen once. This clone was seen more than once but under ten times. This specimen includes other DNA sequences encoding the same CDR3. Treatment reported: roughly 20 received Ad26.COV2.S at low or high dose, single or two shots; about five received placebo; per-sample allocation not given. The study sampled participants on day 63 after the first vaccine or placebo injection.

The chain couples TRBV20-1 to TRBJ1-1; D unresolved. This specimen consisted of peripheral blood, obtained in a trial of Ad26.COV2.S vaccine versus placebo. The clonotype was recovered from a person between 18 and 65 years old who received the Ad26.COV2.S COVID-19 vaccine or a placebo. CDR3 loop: CSAGRTEAFF. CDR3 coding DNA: TGCAGTGCCGGAAGGACTGAAGCTTTCTTT.